The 27 T cell receptor beta chains below were found in one sample sequenced in a study of T cell changes during pregnancy in multiple sclerosis. TCRdb keeps only in-frame clones here, not all; method: immunoSEQ multiplex PCR. The repertoire holds fewer than 90,000 clones, with over 80% as singletons. The source material was peripheral blood, sampled in the first trimester of pregnancy. The origin of the receptors is a female donor with multiple sclerosis, enrolled in a pregnancy study.

This clone was seen once. The gene calls are TRBV28 and TRBJ2-3, with TRBD2 as a possible D gene (5 bases). The CDR3 has 12 amino acids. Germline V gene lookup returns CDR1 MDHEN and CDR2 SYDVKM. V was pared by 5 bases and J by 6 bases, with 9 bases between. CDR3: CASSLDLDTQYF. The DNA of the CDR3 is TGTGCCAGCAGTCTGGACTTGGATACGCAGTATTTT.

The rearrangement uses TRBV30 and TRBJ2-7, with D perhaps matching TRBD2 (5 bases). Between the trimmed V and J ends, which lost 0 bases and 2 bases, there was a span of 8 bases. The germline V gene encodes CDR1 GTSNPN and CDR2 SVGIG (reference sequence). The CDR3 length is 13 residues. CDR3 in amino acids: CAWSVQRAYEQYF. CDR3 sequence (DNA): TGTGCCTGGAGTGTACAGAGGGCCTACGAGCAGTACTTC. Together with reference TRBV30 and TRBJ2-7, the CDR3 gives the full variable domain: SQTIHQWPATLVQPVGSPLSLECTVEGTSNPNLYWYRQAAGRGLQLLFYSVGIGQISSEVPQNLSASRPQDRQFILSSKKLLLSDSGFYLCAWSVQRAYEQYFGPGTRLTVT.

This clone is a singleton in its sample. This chain links TRBV4-1 with TRBJ2-7, with D possibly TRBD2 on 5 matching bases. V lost 0 bases and J lost 5, with 11 bases in between. The CDR3 is 14 residues long. The germline gives CDR1 MGHRA, CDR2 YSYEKL. The CDR3 is CASSQDQRRNEQYF. The CDR3 DNA follows: TGCGCCAGCAGCCAAGATCAGAGGAGGAACGAGCAGTACTTC.

This chain uses TRBV10-3 with TRBJ2-7; 7 bases agree with TRBD1. V shed 2 bases, J shed 0 bases, and the junction held 7 bases outside the gene matches. Germline V gene sequence: CDR1 ENHRY, CDR2 SYGVKD. This CDR3 comprises 16 residues. This chain's CDR3 is CAISEDRVPPSYEQYF. DNA of the CDR3: TGTGCCATCAGTGAGGACAGGGTACCCCCCTCCTACGAGCAGTACTTC.

This rearrangement joins TRBV29-1 to TRBJ1-6, with 7 bases fitting TRBD1. The CDR3 spans 14 residues. V shed 6 bases, J shed 5 bases, and the junction held 7 bases outside the gene matches. Germline CDR1 is SQVTM and CDR2 is ANQGSEA. CDR3 in DNA: TGCAGCGTGCAACAGGGGAATGATAATTCACCCCTCCACTTT. Protein product: CSVQQGNDNSPLHF.

This clone occurred once. The genes are TRBV4-1 and TRBJ2-1; D might be TRBD2 (5 bases). CDR1 MGHRA and CDR2 YSYEKL come from the germline V gene. Between the trimmed V and J ends, which lost 1 base and 3 bases, there was a span of 10 bases. This CDR3 is built from 15 residues. CDR3 in DNA: TGCGCCAGCAGCCAAGTCCGAAGCGGCTACAATGAGCAGTTCTTC. Amino acid sequence: CASSQVRSGYNEQFF.

The V gene is TRBV7-9, the J gene TRBJ1-1; D gene ambiguous. The V end lost 1 base, the J end lost 0 bases, and 6 bases lay between the germline ends. CDR1 and CDR2 from the germline V gene are SEHNR and FQNEAQ (reference sequence). This CDR3 spans 14 amino acids. CDR3 nucleotide sequence: TGTGCCAGCAGCTTAGGGGCAGTGAACACTGAAGCTTTCTTT. Amino acid sequence: CASSLGAVNTEAFF.

The V call is TRBV11-2, the J call TRBJ1-3; D might be TRBD1 (5 bases). V lost 6 bases to trimming and J lost 0 bases, with 12 bases between them. The CDR3 length is 15 residues. Germline V gene data show CDR1 as SGHAT and CDR2 as FQNNGV. Here the CDR3 DNA reads TGTGCCAGCAGATCCACAGGTAGCTCTGGAAACACCATATATTTT. The encoded protein is CASRSTGSSGNTIYF.

In nucleotides, the CDR3 is TGTGCCAGTAGTATAGCCCTTGGACAGACCGGGGAGCTGTTTTTT. Translated: CASSIALGQTGELFF. The V call is TRBV19, the J call TRBJ2-2; D is possibly TRBD1 (6 bases). This CDR3 comprises 15 residues. Germline assignment: CDR1 LNHDA and CDR2 SQIVND (reference sequence). V lost 1 base to trimming and J lost 5 bases, with 11 bases between them.

The chain links TRBV27 to TRBJ2-1, with TRBD2 as a possible D gene (6 bases). CDR1 and CDR2 from the germline V gene are MNHEY and SMNVEV (reference sequence). The CDR3 spans 15 residues. Trimming removed 4 bases at V and 3 bases at J, with 13 bases between. CDR3 loop: CASSSGLRNYNEQFF. The CDR3 nucleotides read TGTGCCAGCAGTTCGGGACTCCGAAACTACAATGAGCAGTTCTTC.

The J gene is TRBJ2-7, the V gene TRBV9; TRBD2 agrees at 7 bases. V shed 7 bases, J shed 6 bases, and the junction held 13 bases outside the gene matches. CDR1 is SGDLS, CDR2 YYNGEE, per germline. The CDR3 consists of 14 residues. CDR3 sequence: CASSAGSGKVEQYF. CDR3 bases: TGTGCCAGCTCCGCCGGGAGCGGGAAAGTCGAGCAGTACTTC.

V is TRBV5-1 and J is TRBJ2-3, with D possibly matching TRBD2 (6 bases). The germline gives CDR1 SGHRS, CDR2 YFSETQ. CDR3 length: 14 amino acids. Trimming pared 3 bases from V and 5 bases from J, leaving 13 bases between. CDR3 protein: CASSSGTSGDTQYF. The CDR3, as DNA: TGCGCCAGCAGCTCCGGGACTTCGGGAGATACGCAGTATTTT.

This clone was recorded only once. The gene calls are TRBV6-5 and TRBJ1-5; TRBD1 is a possible D gene (6 bases). The V gene's germline CDR1 is MNHEY and CDR2 SVGAGI. The CDR3 covers 15 residues. V was trimmed by 6 bases and J by 0 bases, leaving 12 bases between them. The chain's CDR3 is CASRTTGNSNQPQHF. The CDR3 DNA reads as TGTGCCAGCAGAACTACAGGGAATAGCAATCAGCCCCAGCATTTT.

This sequence joins TRBV7-9 and TRBJ2-3; 7 bases match TRBD2. V dropped 5 bases and J dropped 1; count of bases not matched to a gene: 15. The CDR3 extends over 18 amino acids. Germline CDR1 and CDR2: SEHNR and FQNEAQ (reference sequence). DNA for the CDR3: TGTGCCAGCAGCCCGCTCGGGACTACCCCCTCGCGCACAGATACGCAGTATTTT. It translates to CASSPLGTTPSRTDTQYF.

This rearrangement joins TRBV6-1 to TRBJ2-5; D possibly corresponds to TRBD2 (7 bases). The germline CDR1 and CDR2 sequences are MNHNS and SASEGT. The CDR3 has 16 amino acids. The V and J ends lost 4 bases and 1 base respectively, with 16 bases between them. DNA of the CDR3: TGTGCCAGCAGTGGAAACGAGGGGGGGCCCCAAGAGACCCAGTACTTC. This encodes CASSGNEGGPQETQYF.

J is TRBJ1-6 and V is TRBV5-4; possible D gene TRBD1, 6 bases. CDR1 is SGHNT and CDR2 is YYREEE in the germline V gene (reference sequence). This CDR3 contains 15 residues. V lost 2 bases and J lost 1, with 7 bases in between. In DNA form, the CDR3 reads TGTGCCAGCAGCTTCGGACAGTCCTATAATTCACCCCTCCACTTT. Translated: CASSFGQSYNSPLHF. The whole variable domain, remainder taken from reference TRBV5-4 and TRBJ1-6, is ETGVTQSPTHLIKTRGQQVTLRCSSQSGHNTVSWYQQALGQGPQFIFQYYREEENGRGNFPPRFSGLQFPNYSSELNVNALELDDSALYLCASSFGQSYNSPLHFGNGTRLTVT.

The genes are TRBV5-4 and TRBJ2-1, with 7 bases lining up with TRBD2. In germline, CDR1 is SGHNT, CDR2 YYREEE (reference sequence). The junction had 1 base not matched to a gene; V was cut back by 4 bases and J by 0 bases. The CDR3 totals 14 residues. This CDR3 is CASSRGSSYNEQFF. CDR3 in DNA: TGTGCCAGCAGCCGCGGGAGCTCCTACAATGAGCAGTTCTTC.

V usage is TRBV7-2 and J usage is TRBJ1-2; a weak D match, TRBD1 (6 bases). Trimming stripped 3 bases from V and 13 bases from J, with 18 bases between. The length of the CDR3 is 13 residues. Germline-derived CDR1 and CDR2 are SGHTA and FQGNSA. The CDR3, as DNA: TGTGCCAGCAGCTTTCCCCGACAGGAGATCTCCACCTTC. It translates to CASSFPRQEISTF.

This chain uses TRBV5-4 with TRBJ1-5, with 9 bases matching TRBD1. The CDR3 totals 14 residues. V shed 4 bases and J 4 bases; nucleotides not matched to a gene: 3. From germline, CDR1 is SGHNT and CDR2 YYREEE (reference sequence). CDR3 sequence (DNA): TGTGCCAGCAGCCACGGGACAGGGAATCAGCCCCAGCATTTT. This gives the protein CASSHGTGNQPQHF. Complete variable domain (other parts from reference TRBV5-4 and TRBJ1-5): ETGVTQSPTHLIKTRGQQVTLRCSSQSGHNTVSWYQQALGQGPQFIFQYYREEENGRGNFPPRFSGLQFPNYSSELNVNALELDDSALYLCASSHGTGNQPQHFGDGTRLSIL.

The chain joins TRBV2 to TRBJ2-2; 7 bases match TRBD2. Trimming took 7 bases from V and 7 from J; bases not matched to a gene: 12. Germline lookup yields CDR1 SNHLY and CDR2 FYNNEI. This CDR3 comprises 15 residues. The CDR3 spells CASKGNTGEGGELFF. The CDR3 DNA sequence: TGTGCCAGCAAAGGAAACACGGGGGAGGGCGGGGAGCTGTTTTTT.

V and J are TRBV27 and TRBJ2-3; 7 positions agree with TRBD1. Germline values: CDR1 MNHEY, CDR2 SMNVEV (reference sequence). With 4 bases clipped from V and 6 bases from J, the junction kept 7 bases outside the gene matches. This CDR3 region has 14 residues. The DNA of the CDR3 is TGTGCCAGCAGTTCCTGGACAGGTCTTGATACGCAGTATTTT. It translates to CASSSWTGLDTQYF.

The table lists this clone with a count of one. The CDR3 reads CASSPNTGGNTEAFF. The CDR3 coding sequence is TGTGCCAGCAGCCCAAACACGGGGGGGAACACTGAAGCTTTCTTT. This chain joins TRBV12-1 and TRBJ1-1. TRBV12-1 is classified as a pseudogene. This CDR3 region has 15 residues.

The chain employs TRBV27 and TRBJ1-6, with D possibly being TRBD1 (6 bases). V dropped 7 bases and J dropped 11 bases, with 24 bases sitting between them. Germline CDR1 is MNHEY and CDR2 is SMNVEV (reference sequence). This CDR3 is 16 amino acids long. CDR3 coding DNA: TGTGCCAGCACCGAACGTACAGGGATTAGTGGTGCACCCCTCCACTTT. Translated, it gives CASTERTGISGAPLHF.

The V call is TRBV11-1, the J call TRBJ1-1, with D tentatively TRBD1 (6 bases). This CDR3 is built from 14 residues. V lost 5 bases to trimming and J lost 2 bases, with 12 bases between them. The V gene's germline CDR1 is SGHAT and CDR2 FQDESV (reference sequence). The CDR3 loop reads CASSLPTGNTEAFF. The CDR3 nucleotides are TGTGCCAGCAGCCTGCCGACAGGAAACACTGAAGCTTTCTTT.

The rearrangement uses TRBV28 and TRBJ1-1; D may be TRBD1 (5 bases). V lost 2 bases and J 7 bases, leaving 11 bases between the germline ends. Germline V lookup: CDR1 MDHEN, CDR2 SYDVKM. The CDR3 spans 13 residues. CDR3 sequence reads: CASSLGSRVEAFF. CDR3 in DNA: TGTGCCAGCAGTTTAGGGTCCAGGGTTGAAGCTTTCTTT.

This chain connects TRBV7-3 to TRBJ2-2, with 10 bases aligning to TRBD1. This CDR3 comprises 16 residues. Germline V lookup: CDR1 SGHTA, CDR2 FQGTGA. The V segment lost 5 bases and the J segment 3 bases; nucleotides outside the gene matches: 6. The CDR3 reads CASSAFGQGDTGELFF. The CDR3 DNA follows: TGTGCCAGCAGCGCGTTTGGACAGGGGGACACCGGGGAGCTGTTTTTT.

The gene calls are TRBV28 and TRBJ1-1; unclear D gene. Trimming took off 5 bases at V and 0 bases at J, with 10 bases between the two ends. CDR1 is MDHEN and CDR2 is SYDVKM in the germline V gene. The CDR3 is made up of 14 amino acids. The CDR3 spells CASSRYDMNTEAFF. CDR3 DNA sequence: TGTGCCAGCAGTAGATACGACATGAACACTGAAGCTTTCTTT.